Listed below are T cell receptor beta chains from one sample, sequenced in a study of T-cell memory formation after mild COVID-19. One entry per CDR3 protein results from TCRdb running MiXCR on the 5' RACE reads. The repertoire holds hundreds of thousands of distinct CDR3 sequences, over 15% seen once, with around 12% in the top ten. Sequencing was performed on PBMCs or a T cell subset sorted from them (not recorded which). The receptors here all came from an adult woman who had mild COVID-19 (a few samples of this study predate the infection). Cell type and time point are not known. The conserved cysteine and the conserved F or W are not part of the CDR3 here. Each record gives: V gene, D gene, J gene, CDR3 protein. The D gene is left open where the match is weak.

>TRBV4-3|NA|TRBJ2-7
ASSQRSSTAYSYEQY
>TRBV10-3|NA|TRBJ2-1
AIGGEGNNEQF
>TRBV30|TRBD1|TRBJ1-6
AWRLELGTVNSPLH
>TRBV5-5|TRBD2|TRBJ2-1
ASSVGLAVYNEQF
>TRBV7-6|NA|TRBJ1-6
ASSLDGPLYNSPLH
>TRBV20-1|NA|TRBJ1-2
SALADRSRRYT
>TRBV5-5|TRBD1|TRBJ2-7
ASQASGQGRSD
>TRBV12-3/TRBV12-4|NA|TRBJ1-5
ASRQYSNQPQH
>TRBV4-3|NA|TRBJ2-7
ASSQFSGGDDYEQY
>TRBV9|NA|TRBJ1-5
ASSAGPNQPQH
>TRBV12-3/TRBV12-4|TRBD1|TRBJ2-1
ASSLAGQGMNEQF
>TRBV6-6|TRBD1|TRBJ2-2
ASLNSGQGNTGELF
>TRBV14|NA|TRBJ2-7
ASSQERLVLGEQY
>TRBV6-5|NA|TRBJ1-5
ASSLRVNQPQH
>TRBV2|TRBD1|TRBJ1-1
ASSEPQGARGSYEAF
>TRBV27|NA|TRBJ2-1
ASRTPGPYNEQF
>TRBV12-3/TRBV12-4|NA|TRBJ2-1
ASNSQGDYNEQF
>TRBV12-3/TRBV12-4|TRBD2|TRBJ2-5
ASLGLAGGETQY
>TRBV19|NA|TRBJ1-5
ASSMSGGNQPQH
>TRBV7-7|NA|TRBJ2-7
ASSPSMGRSYEQY
>TRBV12-3/TRBV12-4|TRBD1|TRBJ1-2
ASSGDSFGYT
>TRBV6-6|NA|TRBJ1-2
ATTHRDDYGYT
>TRBV7-9|TRBD2|TRBJ2-3
ASSFVLAGNTDTQY
>TRBV7-8|NA|TRBJ1-1
ASSPNFRDSLNTEAF
>TRBV3-1|NA|TRBJ2-3
ASSHQRVGGDTQY
>TRBV7-8|NA|TRBJ2-1
ASSFGRGSYNEQF
>TRBV20-1|NA|TRBJ1-4
SAEQGLELF
>TRBV6-5|NA|TRBJ1-5
ASSPRGPNQPQH
>TRBV24-1|TRBD1|TRBJ2-5
ATSDSPTGETQY
>TRBV4-1|NA|TRBJ1-2
ASSQEGTAYGYT
>TRBV25-1|NA|TRBJ2-5
ASSGQEEAETQY
>TRBV3-1|TRBD1|TRBJ2-3
ASSRRQGRRPDTQY
>TRBV5-1|NA|TRBJ2-1
ASSLNVRSYNEQF
>TRBV20-1|TRBD1|TRBJ2-5
SAFRQGRGQETQY
>TRBV15|NA|TRBJ2-1
ATSSASYNEQF
>TRBV20-1|NA|TRBJ1-1
SASLGTWEAF
>TRBV20-1|NA|TRBJ1-1
SARLLEQANTEAF
>TRBV7-9|NA|TRBJ1-1
ASSIAPSRVAEAF
>TRBV6-5|NA|TRBJ2-5
ATAKRETQY
>TRBV5-5|TRBD2|TRBJ2-3
ASVSGRTDTQY
>TRBV5-4|NA|TRBJ1-1
ASSLRWGGAEAF
>TRBV7-9|NA|TRBJ2-7
ASSPEDSYEQY
>TRBV2|NA|TRBJ1-6
ASSEWGARLSPLH
>TRBV9|NA|TRBJ2-7
ASSPRPGAYEQY
>TRBV7-3|NA|TRBJ2-1
ASSLSPDLYNEQF
>TRBV7-8|TRBD1|TRBJ2-7
ASSQKTGDSYEQY
>TRBV20-1|NA|TRBJ1-4
SARGTAPDRNEKLF
>TRBV6-6|NA|TRBJ2-1
ASSYRESEQF
>TRBV5-6|NA|TRBJ2-1
ASSLPSRGEQF
>TRBV4-1|NA|TRBJ2-1
ASSQGHDNEQF
>TRBV5-1|TRBD2|TRBJ2-2
ASSLRGLAGGHTGELF
>TRBV29-1|TRBD2|TRBJ2-1
SVELAGVYNEQF
>TRBV5-1|NA|TRBJ2-2
ASSLAGASNTGELF
>TRBV5-1|NA|TRBJ2-7
ASSLVSVSYEQY
>TRBV6-1|NA|TRBJ1-2
ASSDPQRAGPRYYGYT